Here is one T cell receptor (beta chain) with its context. The data were taken from a study of cytomegalovirus exposure and HLA in healthy donors. Per germline, CDR1 SGHRS and CDR2 YFSETQ. This CDR3 region has 20 residues. Unmatched junction bases numbered 10, after V lost 0 bases and J lost 0 bases. A multiplex PCR was run with 60 Vbeta primers and 13 Jbeta primers. Repertoires were generated with immunoSEQ multiplex PCR, while TCRdb's copy carries only in-frame clones and drops some. The sample yields some 87,000 clones, over 70% seen once. This TCR came from a woman aged 40 to 55 in good health and CMV-seropositive. Material for sequencing was PBMCs. The V gene is TRBV5-1, the J gene TRBJ2-6; TRBD1 agrees at 9 bases. The CDR3 region has the DNA TGCGCCAGCAGCTTGGGTCGGGACAGGGTATCCCCCTCTGGGGCCAACGTCCTGACTTTC. It encodes CASSLGRDRVSPSGANVLTF.